The rows below give T cell receptor beta chains drawn from one sample of a study of shared clonotypes between healthy human individuals. The data were produced by immunoSEQ multiplex PCR, yet TCRdb's version contains in-frame clones alone and is incomplete. The top ten hold 12% of the sample, which has more than 400,000 clones, roughly 80% seen once. Sequencing used PBMCs. Receptors were obtained from a woman aged 40-49 years in good health. Some clones in this sample may be carry-over from other donors' samples. Each CDR3 is given with its conserved first and last residue. The D gene is left open where the match is weak. The size entry is marked missing in some rows and otherwise reads once, few, many or a size class.

d_gene: .; j_gene: TRBJ2-7; v_gene: TRBV5-6; abundance: .; CDR3nt: TGTGCCAGCAGCTTGGATCGCGGCCAAAGCGGTCGGTACTTC; CDR3aa: CASSLDRGQSGRYF
d_gene: TRBD2; j_gene: TRBJ2-6; v_gene: TRBV5-1; abundance: .; CDR3nt: TGCGCCAGCAGCTCGACAAGCGGGAGCTCTGGGGCCAACGTCCTGACTTTC; CDR3aa: CASSSTSGSSGANVLTF
d_gene: TRBD1; j_gene: TRBJ1-1; v_gene: TRBV10-3; abundance: .; CDR3nt: TGTGCCATCAGTGAAGGGACAGGGCTTGAAGCTTTCTTT; CDR3aa: CAISEGTGLEAFF
d_gene: .; j_gene: TRBJ2-7; v_gene: TRBV15; abundance: .; CDR3nt: TGTGCCACCAGCAGAGGTGGTGGGCAAAACTACGAGCAGTACTTC; CDR3aa: CATSRGGGQNYEQYF
d_gene: TRBD1; j_gene: TRBJ2-4; v_gene: TRBV29-1; abundance: .; CDR3nt: TGCAGCGTCCGGACAGGGGGGAACATTCAGTACTTC; CDR3aa: CSVRTGGNIQYF
d_gene: .; j_gene: TRBJ2-7; v_gene: TRBV2; abundance: many; CDR3nt: TGTGCCAGCAGTGAAACAGGGACCGGGCAGTACTTC; CDR3aa: CASSETGTGQYF
d_gene: .; j_gene: TRBJ1-5; v_gene: TRBV6-1; abundance: .; CDR3nt: TGTGCCAGCAGTGAACTCAGATTAGGTCAGCCCCAGCATTTT; CDR3aa: CASSELRLGQPQHF
d_gene: TRBD2; j_gene: TRBJ2-7; v_gene: TRBV5-1; abundance: once; CDR3nt: TGCGCCAGCAGCCCAGGACTAGCGGGAGTCAACGAGCAGTACTTC; CDR3aa: CASSPGLAGVNEQYF
d_gene: .; j_gene: TRBJ2-7; v_gene: TRBV5-4; abundance: .; CDR3nt: TGTGCCAGCAGTCCGGTGGAGGGCTACGAGCAGTACTTC; CDR3aa: CASSPVEGYEQYF
d_gene: .; j_gene: TRBJ2-7; v_gene: TRBV29-1; abundance: .; CDR3nt: TGCAGCGTTGTATACTACGAGCAGTACTTC; CDR3aa: CSVVYYEQYF
d_gene: .; j_gene: TRBJ2-7; v_gene: TRBV15; abundance: .; CDR3nt: TGTGCCACCAGCAGAGATCCTGGGCCTTACGAGCAGTACTTC; CDR3aa: CATSRDPGPYEQYF
d_gene: .; j_gene: TRBJ2-3; v_gene: TRBV4-1; abundance: .; CDR3nt: TGCGCCAGCAGCCAAGATAGGCTGGGTGCAGATACGCAGTATTTT; CDR3aa: CASSQDRLGADTQYF
d_gene: .; j_gene: TRBJ1-5; v_gene: TRBV19; abundance: .; CDR3nt: TGTGCCACAGCAGCGGGGCCGCGTCAGCCCCAGCATTTT; CDR3aa: CATAAGPRQPQHF
d_gene: .; j_gene: TRBJ1-1; v_gene: TRBV27; abundance: many; CDR3nt: TGTGCCAGCAGTTTCATCGGGAACACTGAAGCTTTCTTT; CDR3aa: CASSFIGNTEAFF
d_gene: .; j_gene: TRBJ1-1; v_gene: TRBV5-4; abundance: once; CDR3nt: TGTGCCAGCAGCCCGATGGGGGGGAACACTGAAGCTTTCTTT; CDR3aa: CASSPMGGNTEAFF
d_gene: .; j_gene: TRBJ2-2; v_gene: TRBV6-5; abundance: .; CDR3nt: TGTGCCAGCAGGAGGGACCCGAACACCGGGGAGCTGTTTTTT; CDR3aa: CASRRDPNTGELFF
d_gene: TRBD2; j_gene: TRBJ2-2; v_gene: TRBV6-5; abundance: .; CDR3nt: TGTGCCAGCAGGGCCGGGACTAGCGGGGCCGGGGAGCTGTTTTTT; CDR3aa: CASRAGTSGAGELFF
d_gene: .; j_gene: TRBJ1-2; v_gene: TRBV7-9; abundance: few; CDR3nt: TGTGCCAGCAGCTTAACAGACACTAACTATGGCTACACCTTC; CDR3aa: CASSLTDTNYGYTF
d_gene: TRBD2; j_gene: TRBJ2-3; v_gene: TRBV7-8; abundance: .; CDR3nt: TGTGCCAGCAGCCTATGGACTAGCGGGGGCCCAGATACGCAGTATTTT; CDR3aa: CASSLWTSGGPDTQYF
d_gene: .; j_gene: TRBJ1-2; v_gene: TRBV6-5; abundance: .; CDR3nt: TGTGCCAGCAGGTTCGACAGAGGGAACACTCGGCGCTACACCTTC; CDR3aa: CASRFDRGNTRRYTF
d_gene: .; j_gene: TRBJ2-2; v_gene: TRBV19; abundance: .; CDR3nt: TGTGCCAGTAGTAGAGGTGGGAGTAATACCGGGGAGCTGTTTTTT; CDR3aa: CASSRGGSNTGELFF
d_gene: .; j_gene: TRBJ2-7; v_gene: TRBV7-8; abundance: .; CDR3nt: TGTGCCAGCAGCTTCAATTACGAGCAGTACTTC; CDR3aa: CASSFNYEQYF
d_gene: TRBD1; j_gene: TRBJ2-5; v_gene: TRBV11-2; abundance: once; CDR3nt: TGTGCCAGCAGCCCCGGGACAGGGAGTTGGACCCAGTACTTC; CDR3aa: CASSPGTGSWTQYF
d_gene: .; j_gene: TRBJ1-1; v_gene: TRBV19; abundance: .; CDR3nt: TGTGCCAGTAGTACCCCAGGGGTTGAAGCTTTCTTT; CDR3aa: CASSTPGVEAFF
d_gene: .; j_gene: TRBJ1-4; v_gene: TRBV30; abundance: few; CDR3nt: TGTGCTGTGAGGCTTATGGATGAAAAACTGTTTTTT; CDR3aa: CAVRLMDEKLFF
d_gene: .; j_gene: TRBJ2-3; v_gene: TRBV7-3; abundance: .; CDR3nt: TGTGCCAGCAGCTTAAGCATCACAGATACGCAGTATTTT; CDR3aa: CASSLSITDTQYF
d_gene: TRBD1; j_gene: TRBJ1-1; v_gene: TRBV2; abundance: .; CDR3nt: TGTGCCAGCAGTGGGCCGACAGGGGGCAGGACTGAAGCTTTCTTT; CDR3aa: CASSGPTGGRTEAFF
d_gene: TRBD2; j_gene: TRBJ2-3; v_gene: TRBV6-1; abundance: .; CDR3nt: TGTGCCAGCAGTGCTACTAGCGGCACAGATACGCAGTATTTT; CDR3aa: CASSATSGTDTQYF
d_gene: TRBD1; j_gene: TRBJ2-1; v_gene: TRBV4-2; abundance: once; CDR3nt: TGTGCCAGCAGGATGGGGGGACAGGGCTACAATGAGCAGTTCTTC; CDR3aa: CASRMGGQGYNEQFF
d_gene: .; j_gene: TRBJ1-1; v_gene: TRBV6-1; abundance: few; CDR3nt: TGTGCCAGCAGCCCAACAGGGTCCAGTGAAGCTTTCTTT; CDR3aa: CASSPTGSSEAFF
d_gene: .; j_gene: TRBJ2-7; v_gene: TRBV7-6; abundance: .; CDR3nt: TGTGCCAGCAGCCAAACCCATGGCTACGAGCAGTACTTC; CDR3aa: CASSQTHGYEQYF
d_gene: .; j_gene: TRBJ2-4; v_gene: TRBV18; abundance: once; CDR3nt: TGTGCCAGCTCAGACCTACAGGGAGACATTCAGTACTTC; CDR3aa: CASSDLQGDIQYF
d_gene: TRBD2; j_gene: TRBJ2-1; v_gene: TRBV29-1; abundance: .; CDR3nt: TGCAGCGCCGCTGGACTAGCGAAGACCTACAATGAGCAGTTCTTC; CDR3aa: CSAAGLAKTYNEQFF
d_gene: .; j_gene: TRBJ1-2; v_gene: TRBV7-6; abundance: .; CDR3nt: TGTGCCAGCAGCCCAGACCCCAACTATGGCTACACCTTC; CDR3aa: CASSPDPNYGYTF
d_gene: .; j_gene: TRBJ2-5; v_gene: TRBV4-2; abundance: .; CDR3nt: TGTGCCAGCAGCCAAGCGTACACCCAAGAGACCCAGTACTTC; CDR3aa: CASSQAYTQETQYF
d_gene: TRBD2; j_gene: TRBJ2-4; v_gene: TRBV6-5; abundance: .; CDR3nt: TGTGCCAGCACCGCAACCGCGGGAGGTCTTCACATTCAGTACTTC; CDR3aa: CASTATAGGLHIQYF
d_gene: .; j_gene: TRBJ2-1; v_gene: TRBV28; abundance: .; CDR3nt: TGTGCCAGCAGTTTATGGTCTAGTAACAATGAGCAGTTCTTC; CDR3aa: CASSLWSSNNEQFF
d_gene: .; j_gene: TRBJ2-7; v_gene: TRBV30; abundance: .; CDR3nt: TGTGCCTGGAGCAAAGGCCGGATCTCCTCCTACGAGCAGTACTTC; CDR3aa: CAWSKGRISSYEQYF
d_gene: TRBD1; j_gene: TRBJ2-5; v_gene: TRBV19; abundance: .; CDR3nt: TGTGCCAGTAGTCCCCGGGGACAGGGGGCGAGAGAGACCCAGTACTTC; CDR3aa: CASSPRGQGARETQYF
d_gene: .; j_gene: TRBJ2-3; v_gene: TRBV30; abundance: once; CDR3nt: TGTGCCCTTAATGGGGGGGCGGCAGATACGCAGTATTTT; CDR3aa: CALNGGAADTQYF
d_gene: .; j_gene: TRBJ1-3; v_gene: TRBV7-3; abundance: once; CDR3nt: TGTGCCAGCAGCTTAGAGGGAAACACCATATATTTT; CDR3aa: CASSLEGNTIYF
d_gene: .; j_gene: TRBJ1-2; v_gene: TRBV27; abundance: .; CDR3nt: TGTGCCAGCAGTTCCCGCGAGAACTATGGCTACACCTTC; CDR3aa: CASSSRENYGYTF
d_gene: .; j_gene: TRBJ2-1; v_gene: TRBV2; abundance: .; CDR3nt: TGTGCCAGCAGTGGTGAGGGTGAGCAGTTCTTC; CDR3aa: CASSGEGEQFF